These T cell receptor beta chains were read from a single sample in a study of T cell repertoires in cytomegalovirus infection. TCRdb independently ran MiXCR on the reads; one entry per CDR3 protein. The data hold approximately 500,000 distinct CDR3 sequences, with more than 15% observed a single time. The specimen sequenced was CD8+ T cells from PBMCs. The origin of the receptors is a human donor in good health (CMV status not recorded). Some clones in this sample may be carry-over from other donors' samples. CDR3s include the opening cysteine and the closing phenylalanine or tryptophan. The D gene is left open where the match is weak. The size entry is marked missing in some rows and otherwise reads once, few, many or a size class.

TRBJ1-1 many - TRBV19 CASLDPPGGNTEAFF TGTGCCAGTCTGGATCCCCCCGGGGGGAACACTGAAGCTTTCTTT
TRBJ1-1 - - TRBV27 CASSPSLGGTEAFF TGTGCCAGCAGTCCCTCACTTGGGGGCACTGAAGCTTTCTTT
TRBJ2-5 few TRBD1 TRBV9 CASSVSGTEAQETQYF TGTGCCAGCAGCGTCTCCGGGACAGAGGCCCAAGAGACCCAGTACTTC
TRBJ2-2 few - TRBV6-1 CASGGPPGTGELFF TGTGCCAGCGGTGGACCCCCGGGGACCGGGGAGCTGTTTTTT
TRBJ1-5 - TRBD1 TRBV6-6 CASSSWDRAGQPQHF TGTGCCAGCAGTTCCTGGGACAGGGCGGGTCAGCCCCAGCATTTT
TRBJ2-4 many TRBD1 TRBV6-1 CASSYGQGAKNIQYF TGTGCCAGCAGTTATGGACAGGGGGCCAAAAACATTCAGTACTTC
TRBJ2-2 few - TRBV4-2 CASSPIGGENTGELFF TGTGCCAGCAGCCCGATCGGAGGGGAGAACACCGGGGAGCTGTTTTTT
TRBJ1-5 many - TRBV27 CASSPTGLDQPQHF TGTGCCAGCAGTCCGACAGGACTTGATCAGCCCCAGCATTTT
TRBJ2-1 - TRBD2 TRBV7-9 CASSAPGLAGRNEQLF TGTGCCAGCAGCGCTCCGGGACTAGCGGGAAGGAATGAGCAGCTCTTC
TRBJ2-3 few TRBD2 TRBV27 CASSFVAGAALTDTQYF TGTGCCAGCAGTTTTGTAGCGGGAGCGGCCCTCACAGATACGCAGTATTTT
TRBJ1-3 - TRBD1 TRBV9 CASSASRDRVDGNTIYF TGTGCCAGCAGCGCCAGCCGGGACAGGGTAGACGGAAACACCATATATTTT
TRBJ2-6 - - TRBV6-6 CASKTGANVLTF TGTGCCAGCAAGACTGGGGCCAACGTCCTGACTTTC
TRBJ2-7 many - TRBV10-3 CATTSAGRSYEQYF TGTGCCACAACTTCAGCGGGCCGCTCCTACGAGCAGTACTTC
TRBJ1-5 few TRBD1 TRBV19 CASSTSTGGLRNQPQHF TGTGCCAGTAGTACCTCGACAGGGGGGCTGCGCAATCAGCCCCAGCATTTT
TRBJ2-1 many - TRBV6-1 CASSEGASDHEQFF TGTGCCAGCAGTGAGGGGGCCAGCGACCATGAGCAGTTCTTC
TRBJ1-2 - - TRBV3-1 CASSKGRGFGVYGYTF TGTGCCAGCAGCAAAGGGAGAGGTTTCGGGGTCTATGGCTACACCTTC
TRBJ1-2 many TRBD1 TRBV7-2 CASSFPGQEHYGYTF TGTGCCAGCAGCTTCCCAGGACAGGAGCACTATGGCTACACCTTC
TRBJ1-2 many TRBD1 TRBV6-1 CAITRRDSNNYGYTF TGTGCCATTACCCGCAGGGACAGTAACAACTATGGCTACACCTTC